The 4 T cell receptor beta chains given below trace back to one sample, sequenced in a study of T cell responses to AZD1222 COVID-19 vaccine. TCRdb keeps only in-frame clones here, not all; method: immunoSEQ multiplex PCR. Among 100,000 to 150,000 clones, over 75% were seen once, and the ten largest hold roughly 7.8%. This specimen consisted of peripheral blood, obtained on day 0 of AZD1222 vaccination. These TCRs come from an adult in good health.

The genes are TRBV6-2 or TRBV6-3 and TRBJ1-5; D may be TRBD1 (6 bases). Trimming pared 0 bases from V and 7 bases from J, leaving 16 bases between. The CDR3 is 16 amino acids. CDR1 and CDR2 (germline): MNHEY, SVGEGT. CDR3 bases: TGTGCCAGCAGTTACTCCCCCTCCAGGGGAAGACAGCCCCAGCATTTT. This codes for CASSYSPSRGRQPQHF.

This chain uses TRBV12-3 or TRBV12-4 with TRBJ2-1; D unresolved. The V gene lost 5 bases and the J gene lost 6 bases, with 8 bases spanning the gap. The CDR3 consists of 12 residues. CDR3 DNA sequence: TGTGCCAGCAGTACCTATTTCAATGAGCAGTTCTTC. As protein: CASSTYFNEQFF.

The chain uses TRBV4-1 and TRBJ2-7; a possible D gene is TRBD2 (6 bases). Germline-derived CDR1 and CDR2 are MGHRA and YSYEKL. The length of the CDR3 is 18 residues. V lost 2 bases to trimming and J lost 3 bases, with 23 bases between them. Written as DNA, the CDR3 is TGCGCCAGCAGCCAATCCTACGGCGGGACCTTTGGGTACTACGAGCAGTACTTC. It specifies CASSQSYGGTFGYYEQYF.

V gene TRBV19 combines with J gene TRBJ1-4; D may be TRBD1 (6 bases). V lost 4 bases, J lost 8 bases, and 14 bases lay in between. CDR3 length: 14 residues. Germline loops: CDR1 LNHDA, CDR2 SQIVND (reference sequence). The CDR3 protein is CASSRSGGQEKLFF. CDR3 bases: TGTGCCAGTAGTAGATCGGGGGGCCAGGAAAAACTGTTTTTT.